This is a list of T cell receptor beta chains from one sample in a study of OX40 agonist ivuxolimab in advanced cancers. Measured with immunoSEQ multiplex PCR; TCRdb has only the in-frame clones, and not every one. The sample contains roughly 50,000 clones, more than 75% of which appear only once. The source material was CD4+ or CD8+ T cells sorted from blood, sampled in a trial of the OX40 agonist ivuxolimab. The receptors were sampled from an adult with an advanced solid tumor such as melanoma, head and neck, liver or kidney cancer. Both conserved end residues are part of each CDR3. A D gene is named only where the DNA matches it firmly. Only part of the rows carry a size: once, few, many, or a class if the clone is expanded.

clone size	J gene	V gene	D gene	CDR3 length	CDR3 DNA	CDR3 protein
NA	TRBJ2-7	TRBV18	NA	12	TGTGCCAGCTCGTCCATCTCCTACGAGCAGTACTTC	CASSSISYEQYF
once	TRBJ1-1	TRBV6-5	TRBD1	16	TGTGCCAGCAGTTACCACCGGGACAGGGGGCACACTGAAGCTTTCTTT	CASSYHRDRGHTEAFF
NA	TRBJ2-7	TRBV7-9	NA	17	TGTGCCAGCAGCTTAGGATGGGACCTTAGGAGGGCTTCCGAGCAGTACTTC	CASSLGWDLRRASEQYF
few	TRBJ2-1	TRBV9	TRBD2	16	TGTGCCAGCGGTATGCGGGAGGGCCGGATATACAATGAGCAGTTCTTC	CASGMREGRIYNEQFF
NA	TRBJ1-2	TRBV4-3	NA	16	TGCGCCAGCAGCCAAGATCCGACATCTGACCCCTATGGCTACACCTTC	CASSQDPTSDPYGYTF
NA	TRBJ1-1	TRBV6-5	NA	13	TGTGCCAGCAGAGACGGCCCGAACACTGAAGCTTTCTTT	CASRDGPNTEAFF
NA	TRBJ2-3	TRBV9	TRBD2	11	TGTGCCAGCAGCGGGCTAGCGGGGCAGTATTTT	CASSGLAGQYF
NA	TRBJ1-6	TRBV15	TRBD1	16	TGTGCCACCAGCAGAGAGGGGACAGGCCTTAATTCACCCCTCCACTTT	CATSREGTGLNSPLHF
NA	TRBJ2-7	TRBV27	NA	13	TGTGCCAGCAGCCCCGGGACAAACTACGAGCAGTACTTC	CASSPGTNYEQYF
NA	TRBJ2-7	TRBV5-4	TRBD2	15	TGTGCCAGCAGCACAACCGGGACTAGCACCTACGAGCAGTACTTC	CASSTTGTSTYEQYF
NA	TRBJ2-2	TRBV19	TRBD2	15	TGTGCCAGTAGTAGGTCTAGCGGGGGGACGGGGGAGCTGTTTTTT	CASSRSSGGTGELFF
NA	TRBJ2-7	TRBV29-1	TRBD1	13	TGCAGCGTTGAAACAGGGGGCCCAAACGAGCAGTACTTC	CSVETGGPNEQYF
few	TRBJ1-1	TRBV19	NA	10	TGTGCCAGTTGGGCAGGGGAAGCTTTCTTT	CASWAGEAFF
NA	TRBJ1-2	TRBV19	TRBD1	14	TGTGCCAGTAGTTTCACGACAGGGCTCTATGGCTACACCTTC	CASSFTTGLYGYTF
NA	TRBJ2-3	TRBV7-6	NA	15	TGTGCCAGCAGCTTTCGCCCGGGGGCGGCAGATACGCAGTATTTT	CASSFRPGAADTQYF
few	TRBJ1-2	TRBV4-3	NA	16	TGCGCCAGCAGCCAAGATAAGGTTAACAGTTTCTATGGCTACACCTTC	CASSQDKVNSFYGYTF
NA	TRBJ1-1	TRBV7-8	NA	11	TGTGCCAGCAGCGAGGGTCCTAAAGCTTTCTTT	CASSEGPKAFF
few	TRBJ2-1	TRBV7-3	TRBD1	18	TGTGCCAGCAGCTTTACGGGATCCGGGACAGGGGCCTACAATGAGCAGTTCTTC	CASSFTGSGTGAYNEQFF
NA	TRBJ1-2	TRBV15	TRBD1	15	TGTGCCACCAGCAGTATCTTCGGACAGGACTATGGCTACACCTTC	CATSSIFGQDYGYTF
NA	TRBJ2-1	TRBV14	NA	11	TGTGCCAGCAGCCCGGGGAATGAGCAGTTCTTC	CASSPGNEQFF
NA	TRBJ2-3	TRBV29-1	NA	14	TGCAGCGTTGAATCGGGTGAGAGCACAGATACGCAGTATTTT	CSVESGESTDTQYF
NA	TRBJ2-1	TRBV13	NA	13	TGTGCCAGCAGCTCAACAGGGAAGAATGAGCAGTTCTTC	CASSSTGKNEQFF
once	TRBJ2-7	TRBV16	NA	14	TGTGCCAGCAGCCAGAGCGGCGCAGGCTACGAGCAGTACTTC	CASSQSGAGYEQYF
NA	TRBJ1-1	TRBV19	NA	14	TGTGCCAGTAGTATACAGACAGAGAACACTGAAGCTTTCTTT	CASSIQTENTEAFF
NA	TRBJ1-1	TRBV6-6	TRBD1	13	TGTGCCAGCAGTTCAGGGGGAGGCACTGAAGCTTTCTTT	CASSSGGGTEAFF
NA	TRBJ2-7	TRBV27	NA	14	TGTGCCAGCAGTACTAACCCGGAGGGCTACGAGCAGTACTTC	CASSTNPEGYEQYF
few	TRBJ2-5	TRBV7-9	NA	14	TGTGCCAGCAGCTCTCACGGGGGATTGGAGACCCAGTACTTC	CASSSHGGLETQYF
NA	TRBJ2-3	TRBV29-1	NA	13	TGCAGCGTTGAAGAGGGCGGTTCAGATACGCAGTATTTT	CSVEEGGSDTQYF
once	TRBJ1-6	TRBV7-9	NA	15	TGTGCCAGCGCTGCAGATGGGGGAAATAATTCACCCCTCCACTTT	CASAADGGNNSPLHF
NA	TRBJ2-3	TRBV5-1	TRBD2	13	TGCGCCAGCAGCCCGGGACTAGCGGGGGAGGCGTATTTT	CASSPGLAGEAYF
NA	TRBJ2-7	TRBV15	TRBD1	15	TGTGCCACCAGCAGAGATCGGACAGGGGGCTACGAGCAGTACTTC	CATSRDRTGGYEQYF
NA	TRBJ1-2	TRBV30	NA	10	TGTGCATCGGGGGGTAACGGCTACACCTTC	CASGGNGYTF
few	TRBJ1-1	TRBV10-3	NA	13	TGTGCCATCAGTGAGTCTCCGAACACTGAAGCTTTCTTT	CAISESPNTEAFF
few	TRBJ1-1	TRBV19	NA	13	TGTGCCAGTAGTATAGTAGAGAACACTGAAGCTTTCTTT	CASSIVENTEAFF
once	TRBJ1-2	TRBV6-5	NA	14	TGTGCCAGCAGCCTCGGTGTAGGGGGCTATGGCTACACCTTC	CASSLGVGGYGYTF
NA	TRBJ1-5	TRBV7-8	NA	14	TGTGCCAGCAGCCGATCAGGATTAGGACAGCCCCAGCATTTT	CASSRSGLGQPQHF
once	TRBJ2-7	TRBV13	TRBD1	15	TGTGCCAGCAGCCTTGGACAGGGTAGTTCCTACGAGCAGTACTTC	CASSLGQGSSYEQYF
NA	TRBJ1-2	TRBV6-6	NA	15	TGTGCCAGCATTGGTTACCCGACGGCTAACTATGGCTACACCTTC	CASIGYPTANYGYTF
NA	TRBJ1-5	TRBV19	TRBD1	18	TGTGCCAGTAGTACCTTATCCGGGACAGGGAGGTTGAATCAGCCCCAGCATTTT	CASSTLSGTGRLNQPQHF
NA	TRBJ2-1	TRBV5-4	NA	17	TGTGCCAGCAGCTTGGGGGGGCAGGGCTCGGCCTACAATGAGCAGTTCTTC	CASSLGGQGSAYNEQFF
NA	TRBJ1-4	TRBV9	NA	15	TGTGCCAGCACCCCCGACAGCTACGTTAATGAAAAACTGTTTTTT	CASTPDSYVNEKLFF
NA	TRBJ2-7	TRBV7-9	NA	14	TGTGCCAGCAGCTTAGAAGGGTATGTCTACGAGCAGTACTTC	CASSLEGYVYEQYF
NA	TRBJ2-7	TRBV11-3	NA	14	TGTGCCAGCAGCTTAACCCCTAGCGCTTCCGAGCAGTACTTC	CASSLTPSASEQYF
NA	TRBJ1-2	TRBV6-5	NA	14	TGTGCCAGCAGTTACTCGGGGATTTCTTATGGCTACACCTTC	CASSYSGISYGYTF
NA	TRBJ1-1	TRBV6-4	TRBD1	14	TGTGCCAGCAGTCCCGGACAGGAGAACACTGAAGCTTTCTTT	CASSPGQENTEAFF
NA	TRBJ1-2	TRBV29-1	NA	13	TGCAGCGTTGAAGGCGTCACCTGGGATGGCTACACCTTC	CSVEGVTWDGYTF
once	TRBJ1-2	TRBV5-5	TRBD1	13	TGTGCCAGCAGCCAACAGGGGGCGCGGGGCTACACCTTC	CASSQQGARGYTF
NA	TRBJ2-3	TRBV7-3	NA	15	TGTGCCAGCAGCTTAACCTCTAGCGTCACAGATACGCAGTATTTT	CASSLTSSVTDTQYF
NA	TRBJ2-1	TRBV14	TRBD2	15	TGTGCCAGCAGCCAAGTGGGACTAGCGGTAAATGAGCAGTTCTTC	CASSQVGLAVNEQFF
NA	TRBJ2-7	TRBV29-1	NA	13	TGCAGCGATCGCCAGGCTTCCTCCTACGAGCAGTACTTC	CSDRQASSYEQYF
NA	TRBJ1-1	TRBV6-5	NA	15	TGTGCCAGCAGTTACTCGAAGACTATGAACACTGAAGCTTTCTTT	CASSYSKTMNTEAFF
NA	TRBJ1-1	TRBV14	NA	14	TGTGCCAGCAGCCAAGTAGGGGGGAGGACTGAAGCTTTCTTT	CASSQVGGRTEAFF
NA	TRBJ2-7	TRBV5-1	NA	14	TGCGCCAGCAGCTTAGGAGGGAGGTCCTACGAGCAGTACTTC	CASSLGGRSYEQYF
NA	TRBJ1-1	TRBV27	NA	18	TGTGCCAGCAGTTTATCGTTACGAGTTGCGGGGAGTAGGGCTGAAGCTTTCTTT	CASSLSLRVAGSRAEAFF
NA	TRBJ1-1	TRBV9	NA	14	TGTGCCAGCAGCGTAGCGGAGGGTCGCACTGAAGCTTTCTTT	CASSVAEGRTEAFF
NA	TRBJ1-4	TRBV6-5	NA	14	TGTGCCAGCAGTTACTCTTACGGGGTGACGGGACTGTTTTTT	CASSYSYGVTGLFF
NA	TRBJ2-5	TRBV6-1	NA	14	TGTGCCAGCAGTGAAGTAGGTACGTGGGAGACCCAGTACTTC	CASSEVGTWETQYF
NA	TRBJ2-3	TRBV4-3	TRBD2	17	TGCGCCAGCAGCCAAGATAGAGGCGGGGGGCGCACAGATACGCAGTATTTT	CASSQDRGGGRTDTQYF
NA	TRBJ2-2	TRBV21-1	NA	20	TGTGCCAGCAGCAACCGTGGGACTAGCGGGAGCGGGGCGAACACCGGGGAGCTGTTTTTT	CASSNRGTSGSGANTGELFF
NA	TRBJ2-1	TRBV6-4	NA	13	TGTGCCAGCAGTGACTCAGGTGGGGCTGAGCAGTTCTTC	CASSDSGGAEQFF